This passage covers 10 T cell receptor beta chains from one sample sequenced in a study of T-cell memory formation after mild COVID-19. Using its own MiXCR run on the 5' RACE reads, TCRdb lists one record per CDR3 protein. The table shows 250,000 to 300,000 distinct CDR3 sequences, with 7.5% to 9.5% occurring only once. Sequences were obtained from PBMCs or a T cell subset sorted from them (not recorded which). These receptors were taken from a young man who had mild COVID-19 (a few samples of this study predate the infection). Cell type and time point are not known.

The sample holds many counts of this clonotype. J is TRBJ2-1 and V is TRBV7-6, with D maybe TRBD2 (6 bases). CDR3 length: 17 residues. With 1 base removed from V and 2 bases from J, the gap between germline ends came to 15 bases. Germline V gives CDR1 SGHVS, CDR2 FNYEAQ. The CDR3 DNA sequence: TGTGCCAGCAGCTTAGTCGTCGGGACTTTTACCTACAATGAGCAGTTCTTC. Translated: CASSLVVGTFTYNEQFF.

The V call is TRBV6-5, the J call TRBJ1-3; the D is unclear. The V end was cut by 8 bases, the J end by 0 bases, with 8 bases between. The CDR3 is 13 residues long. Germline V gene sequence: CDR1 MNHEY, CDR2 SVGAGI. The DNA for the CDR3 is TGTGCCAGCCGAAGGAGCTCTGGAAACACCATATATTTT. It specifies CASRRSSGNTIYF.

This clonotype was seen more than once but under ten times. The chain joins TRBV5-6 to TRBJ2-3, with D possibly being TRBD1 (6 bases). Trimming took off 6 bases at V and 6 bases at J, with 17 bases between the two ends. The CDR3 totals 14 residues. Germline CDR1 reads SGHDT; CDR2 reads YYEEEE. In nucleotides, the CDR3 is TGTGCCAGCACCGAACAGGGATTTCATGATACGCAGTATTTT. This encodes CASTEQGFHDTQYF.

A few counts support this clonotype. The chain couples TRBV15 to TRBJ2-2; TRBD1 is a possible D gene (6 bases). The CDR3 has 18 amino acids. Between the trimmed V and J ends, which lost 3 bases and 1 base, there was a span of 18 bases. The germline gives CDR1 LNHNV, CDR2 YYDKDF (reference sequence). This CDR3 reads CATSSQTFRDKNTGELFF. The CDR3 DNA reads TGTGCCACCAGCAGTCAGACATTCCGGGACAAGAACACCGGGGAGCTGTTTTTT.

The V and J genes are TRBV20-1 and TRBJ1-1; D uncertain. The V gene lost 0 bases and the J gene lost 0 bases, with 8 bases spanning the gap. The germline V gene encodes CDR1 DFQATT and CDR2 SNEGSKA (reference sequence). This CDR3 contains 14 residues. The CDR3: CSARDRILNTEAFF. The DNA of the CDR3 is TGCAGTGCTAGAGATCGGATCTTGAACACTGAAGCTTTCTTT.

V gene TRBV5-1 combines with J gene TRBJ2-2; D not resolved. Per germline, CDR1 SGHRS and CDR2 YFSETQ. The CDR3 runs to 15 residues. V was shortened by 3 bases and J by 2 bases, with 11 bases between the two germline ends. Here the CDR3 reads CASSSLRINTGELFF. The CDR3 DNA follows: TGCGCCAGCAGCTCACTACGGATTAACACCGGGGAGCTGTTTTTT.

This clonotype has only a few counts. This rearrangement joins TRBV13 to TRBJ2-3, with 9 bases matching TRBD2. This CDR3 spans 15 amino acids. J lost 4 bases, V lost 7 bases, and 9 bases had no gene match. Germline V CDR1 and CDR2: PRHDT, FYEKMQ (reference sequence). CDR3 sequence reads: CASTKGAGGADTQYF. The CDR3 region has the DNA TGTGCCAGCACCAAAGGAGCGGGGGGAGCAGATACGCAGTATTTT.

This sequence joins TRBV6-4 and TRBJ2-3, with D unresolved. V lost 10 bases, J lost 4 bases, and 0 bases lay in between. Per the germline V gene, CDR1 is MRHNA and CDR2 is SNTAGT. The CDR3 length is 8 residues. As DNA, the CDR3 is TGTGCCACAGATACGCAGTATTTT. As protein: CATDTQYF.

V is TRBV20-1 and J is TRBJ1-3; 7 bases agree with TRBD1. The germline CDR1 and CDR2 sequences are DFQATT and SNEGSKA (reference sequence). J lost 0 bases, V lost 4 bases, and 6 bases had no gene match. This CDR3 comprises 15 residues. CDR3 loop: CSAIRGGSSGNTIYF. The CDR3 DNA is TGCAGTGCTATCAGAGGGGGCTCCTCTGGAAACACCATATATTTT.

The rearrangement links TRBV6-2 or TRBV6-3 to TRBJ1-5, with D hard to call. CDR1 MNHEY and CDR2 SVGEGT come from the germline V gene. This CDR3 contains 16 residues. The V and J ends lost 4 bases and 3 bases respectively, with 16 bases between them. CDR3 bases: TGTGCCAGCAGTTCAAATCTTGGTGACCACAATCAGCCCCAGCATTTT. Translating gives CASSSNLGDHNQPQHF.